This T cell receptor beta chain was identified during a study of T cell responses to AZD1222 COVID-19 vaccine. Study-wide results and caveats: Most donors were white British, females outnumbered males, and clonal diversity was possibly underestimated. Across the whole spike, CD4 TCRs peaked at regions 160-218 and 743-854. Reports say nearly half of spike-specific TCRs go after unmutated variant regions.

The assay was immunoSEQ multiplex PCR, and TCRdb's table has in-frame clones only and misses some. The sample holds roughly 160,000 clones, roughly 85% seen once. Notes on this clone: Antigen: not known.

Second-dose intervals near 4 or 12 weeks were combined. The CDR3 consists of 17 residues. V dropped 7 bases and J dropped 4 bases, with 25 bases sitting between them. From germline, CDR1 is LNHDA and CDR2 SQIVND (reference sequence). Sample: peripheral blood, taken 28 days after the second AZD1222 dose. The chain carries TRBV19 and TRBJ1-1, with D perhaps matching TRBD1 (5 bases). This TCR was sampled from an adult who received the AZD1222 COVID-19 vaccine. The CDR3 sequence is CASTPEGLLSRVTEAFF. Here the CDR3 DNA reads TGTGCCAGTACCCCAGAGGGACTGCTATCCAGAGTCACTGAAGCTTTCTTT.